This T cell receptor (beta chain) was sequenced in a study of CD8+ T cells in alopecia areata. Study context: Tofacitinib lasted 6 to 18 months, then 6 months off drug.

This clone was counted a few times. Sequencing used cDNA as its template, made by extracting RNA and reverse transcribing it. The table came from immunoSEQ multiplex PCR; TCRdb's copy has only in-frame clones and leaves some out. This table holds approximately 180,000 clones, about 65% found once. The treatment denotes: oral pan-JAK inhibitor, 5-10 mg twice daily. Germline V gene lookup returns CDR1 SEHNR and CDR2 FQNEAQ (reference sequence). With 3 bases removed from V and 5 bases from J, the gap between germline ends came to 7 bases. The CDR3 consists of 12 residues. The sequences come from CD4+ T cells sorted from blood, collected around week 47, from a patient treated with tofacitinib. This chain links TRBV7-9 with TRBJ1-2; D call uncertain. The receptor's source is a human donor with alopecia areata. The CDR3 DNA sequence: TGTGCCAGCAGCTTGATCCAGTATGGCTACACCTTC. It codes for CASSLIQYGYTF.